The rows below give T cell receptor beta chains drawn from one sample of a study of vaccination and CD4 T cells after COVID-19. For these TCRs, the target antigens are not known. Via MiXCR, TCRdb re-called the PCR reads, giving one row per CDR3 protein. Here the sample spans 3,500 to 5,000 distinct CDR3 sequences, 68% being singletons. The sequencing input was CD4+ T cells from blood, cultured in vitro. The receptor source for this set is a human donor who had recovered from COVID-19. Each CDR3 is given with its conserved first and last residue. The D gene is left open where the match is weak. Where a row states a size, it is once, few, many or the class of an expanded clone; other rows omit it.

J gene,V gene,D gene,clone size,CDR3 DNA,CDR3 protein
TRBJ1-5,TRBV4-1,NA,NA,TGCGCCAGCAGCCAAGAAATGGACAGCGGTTATCAGCCCCAGCATTTT,CASSQEMDSGYQPQHF
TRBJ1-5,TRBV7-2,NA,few,TGTGCCAGCAGGAGGGACATGGATCAGCCCCAGCATTTT,CASRRDMDQPQHF
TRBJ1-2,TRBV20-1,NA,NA,TGCAGTGCTAGAACCCCGGGGCGCGACCCCTATGGCTACACCTTC,CSARTPGRDPYGYTF
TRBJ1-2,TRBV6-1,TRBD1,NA,TGTGCCAGCAGCCTTGACAGGGGAGGACGGTTCGGCTACACCTTC,CASSLDRGGRFGYTF
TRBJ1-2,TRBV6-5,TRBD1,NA,TGTGCCAGCAGTTATGCCTCCACAGGGGGCAGCTATGGCTACACCTTC,CASSYASTGGSYGYTF
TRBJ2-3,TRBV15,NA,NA,TGTGCCACCAGCTTACGACTCGTGGATACGCAGTATTTT,CATSLRLVDTQYF
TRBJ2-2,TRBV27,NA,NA,TGTGCCAGCAGTTTATTCCCCGGGGAGCTGTTTTTT,CASSLFPGELFF
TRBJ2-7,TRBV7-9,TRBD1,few,TGTGCCAGCAGCTCCCGGGACAGATCCTACGAGCAGTACTTC,CASSSRDRSYEQYF
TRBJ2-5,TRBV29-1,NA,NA,TGCAGCGTTGAAGTACAACCACAAGAGACCCAGTACTTC,CSVEVQPQETQYF
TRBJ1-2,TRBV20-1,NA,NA,TGCAGTGCTCCCACAGGAAGCGCTGGCTACACCTTC,CSAPTGSAGYTF
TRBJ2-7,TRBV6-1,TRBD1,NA,TGTGCCAGCAGTAGGGACAGGGTCTCCTACGAGCAGTACTTC,CASSRDRVSYEQYF
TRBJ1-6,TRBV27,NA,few,TGTGCCAGCAGACGGGACATGGTCAATTCACCCCTCCACTTT,CASRRDMVNSPLHF
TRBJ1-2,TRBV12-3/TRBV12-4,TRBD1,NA,TGTGCCAGCAGTTGGAGACAGGGAGCTAACTATGGCTACACCTTC,CASSWRQGANYGYTF
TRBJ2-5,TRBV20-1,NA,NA,TGCAGTGCTAGTTGGCGGACTAATCAAGAGACCCAGTACTTC,CSASWRTNQETQYF
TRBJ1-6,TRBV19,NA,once,TGTGCCAGTAGTATAGGGGACGGGGGCTCACCCCTCCACTTT,CASSIGDGGSPLHF
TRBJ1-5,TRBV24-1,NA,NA,TGTGCCACTAGGGGGACGGGGCATAGCAATCAGCCCCAGCATTTT,CATRGTGHSNQPQHF
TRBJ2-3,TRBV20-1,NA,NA,TGCAGTGCTCTGGAGGGGGGGAGCCCAGATACGCAGTATTTT,CSALEGGSPDTQYF
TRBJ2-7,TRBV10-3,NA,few,TGTGCCAGCAGTGTCGCAGGGAGCTCCTACGAGCAGTACTTC,CASSVAGSSYEQYF
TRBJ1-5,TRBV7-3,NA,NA,TGTGCCAGCAGCCCCGAGGGTAGCGCAAGCAATCAGCCCCAGCATTTT,CASSPEGSASNQPQHF
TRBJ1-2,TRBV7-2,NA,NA,TGTGCCCTCCGCGCGATCCTGAATTTGCGCGGAGGCTACACCTTC,CALRAILNLRGGYTF
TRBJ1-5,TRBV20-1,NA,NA,TGCAGTGCTAGAAGGCAGGATCAGCCCCAGCATTTT,CSARRQDQPQHF
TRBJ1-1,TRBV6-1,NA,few,TGTGCCAGCACGCGCCCGGGGGGAGGCACTGAAGCTTTCTTT,CASTRPGGGTEAFF
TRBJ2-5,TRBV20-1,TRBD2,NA,TGCAGTGCTAGACCGCGGACTAGCGGGGGGGCCTCGACCCAGTACTTC,CSARPRTSGGASTQYF
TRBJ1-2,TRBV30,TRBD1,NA,TGTGCCTGGGGAGTACAGGGGGCTGACGGCTACACCTTC,CAWGVQGADGYTF
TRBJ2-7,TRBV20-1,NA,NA,TGCAGTGCCCTATCGGCAAGCTCCCCCGCCTACGAGCAGTACTTC,CSALSASSPAYEQYF
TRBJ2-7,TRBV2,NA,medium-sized,TGTGCCAGCAGGGCCGGGACTCCAACCTTCGAGCAGTACTTC,CASRAGTPTFEQYF
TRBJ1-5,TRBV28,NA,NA,TGTGCCAGCAGTTTATACAGGGCCACCCAGCATTTT,CASSLYRATQHF
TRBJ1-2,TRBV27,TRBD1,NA,TGTGCCAGCAGTCGACCGGGACAGGGGTACTATGGCTACACCTTC,CASSRPGQGYYGYTF
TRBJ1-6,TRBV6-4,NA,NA,TGTGCCAGCTCCGGGACCCCCGATTCACCCCTCCACTTT,CASSGTPDSPLHF
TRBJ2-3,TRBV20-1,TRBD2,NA,TGCAGTGCTAGGGTGGGGGGGAGCACAGATACGCAGTATTTT,CSARVGGSTDTQYF